The clone carrying this T cell receptor beta chain was counted a few times. The antigen is unknown. This entry comes from a study of T cells after yellow fever vaccination. Study results and limitations: The secondary response was weaker but peaked faster, day 5 versus 15. A small share of clonotypes appeared in both CD4 and CD8 compartments. Reappearance after the booster was seen for most primary-vaccination clones, at 95% to 96% CD4 and 70% to 90% CD8.

Conversion of TCR transcripts into cDNA relied on 5'RACE template switching, which added a universal primer site and UMIs. A single record per CDR3 protein comes from TCRdb applying MiXCR to the 5' RACE reads. Of under 500,000 distinct CDR3 sequences in the sample, 18% are singletons; the top ten hold 15% to 20%. The TCR sequence derives from a young man who received the YFV17D yellow fever vaccine. Sequences were derived from PBMCs, sampled before the yellow fever booster vaccination.

The CDR3 spells CASSLQEYEQYF. CDR3 DNA sequence: TGTGCCAGCAGTTTACAGGAGTACGAGCAGTACTTC. The chain employs TRBV12-3 or TRBV12-4 and TRBJ2-7; D remains unclear. The germline V and J ends were trimmed by 2 bases and 4 bases, with 6 bases remaining between them. The length of the CDR3 is 12 residues.